This TCR beta chain derives from a study of blood T cell repertoires in COVID-19 (dated by TCRdb to 2020 to 2021). General notes on the study: The collaborator samples originated in the United States, Italy and Spain and spanned the acute and convalescent phases of COVID-19. Nearly every sample came with metadata listing a de-identified subject ID, COVID-19 status, age in years and sex. HLA class I and class II types, where available, came from metadata supplied by the sample provider rather than from assay-based typing. Samples came from the ongoing ImmuneRACE study (first 160 participants) plus 1,254 subjects from 6 global collaborators. Subjects who had been exposed to COVID-19, were actively infected with it, or had recovered from it provided the deeply sampled blood TCRbeta repertoires that made up the dataset. The repertoires were made available in a free public database intended to serve as a resource for research on the immune response to SARS-CoV-2. The material from the prospective study consisted of cDNA or gDNA derived from T cells, B-cell-depleted T cells, or PBMCs. The paper's findings and limits, for the study overall: Clinical and demographic metadata were provided uncurated, with the amount varying by source and participant.

TCRbeta CDR3 regions were amplified from genomic DNA by means of the immunoSEQ Assay, a bias-controlled multiplex PCR. The original pipeline was this. Within the assay, amplification of reference gene primers was used to estimate how many nucleated cells each sample contained. Sequence reads were collapsed and filtered to measure the absolute abundance of every unique TCRbeta CDR3 rearrangement. For each sample, productive Simpson clonality was calculated by taking the square root of Simpson's diversity index across productive rearrangements. TCRdb re-hosts the immuneACCESS table, in-frame sequences only. Its copies lack some clones; in the studies checked, an unresolved V gene accounts for under half of them, and the cause for the rest is not known. That table supplies the V and J calls and clone size; D and trimming were determined from the DNA. The sample table contains some 20,000 clones; only one count was recorded for more than 70% of them. Clones ranked in the top ten supply 9.8% of the sample.

Each collaborating institution followed its own protocols to collect whole blood in K2EDTA tubes. Collaborator samples were shipped for TCRbeta analysis as frozen whole blood, isolated PBMCs, or DNA extracted from either sample type. Details on this clone: Its cognate antigen has yet to be identified. No per-base quality is available; no much larger clone lies one base away.

The source material was peripheral blood. This TCR was sampled from a middle-aged man with active COVID-19.

The DNA sequence is as follows: TGTGCCTGGTCCCAATTCGGGGGCTACACCTTC. Its translation is CAWSQFGGYTF. The chain was built from TRBV30 and TRBJ1-2, with no confidently assigned D gene. Reading the germline V gene (reference sequence) gives CDR1 GTSNPN and CDR2 SVGIG. The CDR3 runs 11 amino acids, cysteine and phenylalanine included. Solely the CDR3 DNA is kept, with 33 bases framed from the first base. V and J are truncated by 5 bases and 8 bases respectively, leaving an intervening sequence of 12 bases.